These 14 T cell receptor beta chains came from one sample sequenced in a study of shared clonotypes between healthy human individuals. TCRdb's copy holds only in-frame clones and misses some; the assay was immunoSEQ multiplex PCR. The sample records about 1.5 million clones, around 98% being singletons. What was sequenced was naive CD4+ T cells sorted from blood. Subset indicated: CD45RA+ positively selected. The receptors originated from a man aged 25-40 years in good health.

About this clone: At the DNA level, this CDR3 is encoded by other sequences in the same sample as well. The chain combines TRBV2 with TRBJ1-2, with no clear D. V gave up 2 bases and J gave up 2 bases, with 3 bases separating them. This CDR3 spans 12 amino acids. Germline CDR1 is SNHLY and CDR2 is FYNNEI. As DNA, the CDR3 is TGTGCCAGCAGTGAAAGAAACTATGGCTACACCTTC. This gives the protein CASSERNYGYTF.

The chain is built from TRBV25-1 and TRBJ2-3, with D maybe TRBD2 (6 bases). Deletions cut 1 base from V and 5 bases from J, with 13 bases between. CDR1 and CDR2 (germline): MGHDK, SYGVNS. The CDR3 covers 15 residues. The CDR3 reads CASSELGGRRDTQYF. CDR3 DNA sequence: TGTGCCAGCAGTGAATTGGGGGGAAGGAGAGATACGCAGTATTTT. The whole variable domain, filled in from reference TRBV25-1 and TRBJ2-3, reads EADIYQTPRYLVIGTGKKITLECSQTMGHDKMYWYQQDPGMELHLIHYSYGVNSTEKGDLSSESTVSRIRTEHFPLTLESARPSHTSQYLCASSELGGRRDTQYFGPGTRLTVL.

V and J are TRBV7-9 and TRBJ2-1; D call uncertain. Trimming removed 5 bases from V and 3 bases from J, with 5 bases in between. Germline values: CDR1 SEHNR, CDR2 FQNEAQ (reference sequence). The CDR3 is 12 amino acids. In DNA form, the CDR3 reads TGTGCCAGCAGCGGGGTCTACAATGAGCAGTTCTTC. Protein: CASSGVYNEQFF.

The rearrangement uses TRBV29-1 and TRBJ2-5; 15 nucleotides match TRBD2. Germline CDR1 reads SQVTM; CDR2 reads ANQGSEA. CDR3 length equals 15 residues. Trimming took 6 bases from V and 5 from J; bases not matched to a gene: 7. CDR3 nucleotides: TGCAGCGTACGGACTAGCGGGAGGGCTAAGGAGACCCAGTACTTC. Encoded protein: CSVRTSGRAKETQYF.

This chain connects TRBV29-1 to TRBJ2-7; 10 positions agree with TRBD1. V gave up 3 bases and J gave up 4 bases; unmatched junction bases: 15. This CDR3 has 17 amino acids. Germline-derived CDR1 and CDR2 are SQVTM and ANQGSEA. The CDR3 DNA reads TGCAGCGTTGAGAGGGAGCTACGGACAGGGGGAAGATACGAGCAGTACTTC. This translates into CSVERELRTGGRYEQYF.

This clone appeared a single time. V and J are TRBV28 and TRBJ1-5, with D hard to call. CDR1 and CDR2 from the germline V gene are MDHEN and SYDVKM. This CDR3 has 14 residues. The V and J ends lost 8 bases and 7 bases respectively, with 18 bases between them. Here the CDR3 reads CASDSRSWSQPQHF. Here the CDR3 DNA reads TGTGCCAGCGATTCCAGGAGTTGGTCGCAGCCCCAGCATTTT.

The chain combines TRBV10-1 with TRBJ2-2; D gene uncertain. This CDR3 has 13 amino acids. Germline CDR1 and CDR2: WNHNN and SYGVQD (reference sequence). The V end lost 6 bases, the J end lost 5 bases, and 10 bases lay between the germline ends. Here the CDR3 reads CASSQSATGELFF. The CDR3 nucleotides read TGCGCCAGCAGCCAAAGCGCGACCGGGGAGCTGTTTTTT.

The rearrangement links TRBV4-1 to TRBJ2-2; 8 bases are a match to TRBD1. With V trimmed by 6 bases and J by 3 bases, 18 bases remained unmatched. The germline gives CDR1 MGHRA, CDR2 YSYEKL. The CDR3 covers 19 residues. The CDR3 DNA follows: TGCGCCAGCAGGCCACAAAACCCCCGGGACAGGATTTACACCGGGGAGCTGTTTTTT. It codes for CASRPQNPRDRIYTGELFF.

The chain uses TRBV7-2 and TRBJ2-5, with D unresolved. In germline, CDR1 is SGHTA, CDR2 FQGNSA. Trimming removed 1 base from V and 6 bases from J, with 18 bases in between. The CDR3 is 16 residues long. CDR3 loop: CASSLGPVNFSKTQYF. CDR3 DNA: TGTGCCAGCAGCTTAGGCCCGGTCAACTTCTCAAAGACCCAGTACTTC.

The genes are TRBV7-8 and TRBJ2-1; D is uncertain. V lost 1 base, J lost 2 bases, and 6 bases lay in between. The CDR3 extends over 14 amino acids. Per the germline V gene, CDR1 is SGHVS and CDR2 is FQNEAQ. As DNA, the CDR3 is TGTGCCAGCAGCTTAGGGGTCACCTACAATGAGCAGTTCTTC. It specifies CASSLGVTYNEQFF.

The chain carries TRBV6-5 and TRBJ2-1; the D gene is possibly TRBD1 (6 bases). The CDR3 loop spans 11 amino acids. V was clipped by 8 bases and J by 7 bases, with 9 bases between them. Germline V lookup: CDR1 MNHEY, CDR2 SVGAGI. CDR3 bases: TGTGCCAGCCGAGGACAGAATGAGCAGTTCTTC. Translating it yields CASRGQNEQFF.

The V and J genes are TRBV2 and TRBJ1-4, with a possible D match to TRBD1 (5 bases). Germline CDR1 SNHLY, CDR2 FYNNEI. The length of the CDR3 is 12 residues. Deletions cut 5 bases from V and 8 bases from J, with 9 bases between. The CDR3 coding sequence is TGTGCCAGCAGTCGGGAGGGGGAAAAACTGTTTTTT. Translating gives CASSREGEKLFF.

V usage is TRBV28 and J usage is TRBJ1-5; 8 positions match TRBD1. The J segment lost 11 bases and the V segment lost 6 bases, leaving 15 bases of the junction unmatched. CDR1 is MDHEN, CDR2 SYDVKM, per germline. The CDR3 has 15 residues. The CDR3 DNA is TGTGCCAGCAGGACAGGGGACGGCTCTTACCGGGCCCAGCATTTT. Its translation is CASRTGDGSYRAQHF.

The chain employs TRBV7-9 and TRBJ2-7, with 13 positions matching TRBD2. The V segment lost 4 bases and the J segment 0 bases; nucleotides outside the gene matches: 9. This CDR3 contains 18 residues. From germline, CDR1 is SEHNR and CDR2 FQNEAQ (reference sequence). In DNA form, the CDR3 reads TGTGCCAGCAGCTCAATAGGGACTAGCGGGGTGAGCTCCTACGAGCAGTACTTC. Its protein product is CASSSIGTSGVSSYEQYF.